Below, 17 T cell receptor beta chains from the same sample are listed, as sequenced in a study of blood T cell repertoires in COVID-19. The method was immunoSEQ multiplex PCR; TCRdb's version includes in-frame clones alone and lacks a portion of them. The table lists roughly 120,000 clones, approximately 86% of them singletons, with approximately 4.7% in the top ten. Sequenced: peripheral blood. These receptors all come from a man aged 35-49 years with acute or convalescent COVID-19.

The CDR3 is CASTKGSGGSDTQYF. The DNA for the CDR3 is TGTGCCAGCACCAAGGGTAGCGGGGGGTCAGATACGCAGTATTTT. The chain joins TRBV6-5 to TRBJ2-3, with 10 bases lining up with TRBD2. Germline trimming cut 7 bases from V and 4 bases from J; bases unmatched to any gene: 8. CDR3 size: 15 residues. Looked up from germline, CDR1 is MNHEY and CDR2 is SVGAGI.

The chain uses TRBV3-1 (or the pseudogene TRBV3-2) and TRBJ1-1; D gene unclear. This CDR3 is 12 amino acids long. V was trimmed by 4 bases and J by 4 bases, leaving 7 bases between them. Germline assignment: CDR1 LGHDT and CDR2 YNNKEL (reference sequence). The chain's CDR3 is CASSLESTEAFF. CDR3 DNA: TGTGCCAGCAGCCTGGAGAGCACTGAAGCTTTCTTT.

This sequence joins TRBV19 and TRBJ1-2; 7 bases match TRBD1. The CDR3 is 12 amino acids. CDR1 and CDR2 from the germline V gene are LNHDA and SQIVND (reference sequence). Here the CDR3 DNA reads TGTGAACCAAGGGACAGCCGGGGGGGCTACACCTTC. It yields the protein CEPRDSRGGYTF.

The genes are TRBV5-8 and TRBJ2-1, with 10 positions matching TRBD2. CDR1 and CDR2 from the germline V gene are SGHTS and YDEGEE. V shed 5 bases and J 9 bases; nucleotides not matched to a gene: 5. The CDR3 runs 13 residues. The CDR3 coding sequence is TGTGCCAGCAGGGAGCGGGAGGGCAGTGAGCAGTTCTTC. It yields the protein CASREREGSEQFF.

The chain is built from TRBV3-1 (or the pseudogene TRBV3-2) and TRBJ1-1; D not resolved. With 4 bases removed from V and 8 bases from J, the gap between germline ends came to 14 bases. The CDR3 runs to 13 residues. CDR1 LGHDT and CDR2 YNNKEL come from the germline V gene (reference sequence). The CDR3: CASSRRLPWEAFF. The CDR3 DNA reads as TGTGCCAGCAGCCGACGACTCCCCTGGGAAGCTTTCTTT.

This chain joins TRBV5-1 and TRBJ2-2, with TRBD2 identical over 13 bases. Germline CDR1 and CDR2: SGHRS and YFSETQ. With V trimmed by 4 bases and J by 4 bases, 1 base remained unmatched. The CDR3 consists of 15 residues. CDR3 bases: TGCGCCAGCAGCCGGACTAGCGGGAGCACCGGGGAGCTGTTTTTT. This sequence encodes CASSRTSGSTGELFF. The whole variable domain, filled in from reference TRBV5-1 and TRBJ2-2, reads KAGVTQTPRYLIKTRGQQVTLSCSPISGHRSVSWYQQTPGQGLQFLFEYFSETQRNKGNFPGRFSGRQFSNSRSEMNVSTLELGDSALYLCASSRTSGSTGELFFGEGSRLTVL.

The V gene is TRBV4-2, the J gene TRBJ1-2, with 7 nucleotides matching TRBD1. The CDR3 runs 16 residues. Trimming removed 0 bases from V and 6 bases from J; junction bases left unmatched: 10. Per the germline V gene, CDR1 is LGHNA and CDR2 is YNFKEQ. The CDR3 reads CASSQDPTGDRNGYTF. The CDR3 nucleotides read TGTGCCAGCAGCCAAGACCCTACAGGGGATAGAAATGGCTACACCTTC.

This clone came up once. This chain joins TRBV7-6 and TRBJ1-6, with D maybe TRBD1 (5 bases). V was pared by 3 bases and J by 8 bases, with 5 bases between. Germline CDR1 reads SGHVS; CDR2 reads FNYEAQ. The CDR3 is 12 amino acids. The DNA of the CDR3 is TGTGCCAGCAGCTTCAGGGATTCACCCCTCCACTTT. Protein product: CASSFRDSPLHF.

The chain uses TRBV5-1 and TRBJ2-7; 9 nucleotides agree with TRBD1. The CDR3 is 14 residues long. The J segment lost 6 bases and the V segment lost 5 bases, leaving 9 bases of the junction unmatched. The germline gives CDR1 SGHRS, CDR2 YFSETQ. The CDR3 nucleotides read TGCGCCAGCAGTACGACAGGGGGTACGAGCGAGCAGTACTTC. Translation gives CASSTTGGTSEQYF.

The V call is TRBV19, the J call TRBJ1-1; weak D call: TRBD1 (6 bases). Per germline, CDR1 LNHDA and CDR2 SQIVND (reference sequence). V lost 5 bases and J lost 4, with 14 bases in between. The CDR3 length is 14 residues. Here the CDR3 reads CASSQTGSGTEAFF. DNA for the CDR3: TGTGCCAGTAGTCAAACAGGGTCGGGCACTGAAGCTTTCTTT.

The chain employs TRBV5-1 and TRBJ2-3, with D possibly being TRBD2 (5 bases). V lost 0 bases, J lost 0 bases, and 8 bases lay in between. The CDR3 spans 15 residues. Per the germline V gene, CDR1 is SGHRS and CDR2 is YFSETQ. CDR3 DNA: TGCGCCAGCAGCTTGGACGAGGGAAGCACAGATACGCAGTATTTT. It specifies CASSLDEGSTDTQYF.

The CDR3 bases are TGTGCCAGCACCCGGCGGGTCTCTCCGGAGGTGACGCAGTATTTT. Translated, it gives CASTRRVSPEVTQYF. V is TRBV7-2 and J is TRBJ2-3; perhaps TRBD2 as D (5 bases). V gave up 7 bases and J gave up 9 bases, with 23 bases separating them. The CDR3 covers 15 residues. Germline V gene lookup returns CDR1 SGHTA and CDR2 FQGNSA.

In nucleotides, the CDR3 is TGTGCCAGCAGACCGGGACAGGTAATGAGCGAGCAGTACTTC. Residues: CASRPGQVMSEQYF. The genes are TRBV28 and TRBJ2-7, with TRBD1 identical over 8 bases. J lost 6 bases, V lost 6 bases, and 10 bases had no gene match. The length of the CDR3 is 14 residues. Germline CDR1 MDHEN, CDR2 SYDVKM.

V usage is TRBV5-1 and J usage is TRBJ2-3; 8 bases agree with TRBD1. This CDR3 contains 16 residues. CDR1 SGHRS and CDR2 YFSETQ come from the germline V gene. V lost 0 bases, J lost 2 bases, and 5 bases stayed unmatched. In DNA, the CDR3 is TGCGCCAGCAGCTTGGAAGGACAGGGCACCACAGATACGCAGTATTTT. Amino acids: CASSLEGQGTTDTQYF.

The chain combines TRBV29-1 with TRBJ1-2, with no clear D. There are 12 residues in the CDR3. CDR1 is SQVTM and CDR2 is ANQGSEA in the germline V gene. Between the trimmed V and J ends, which lost 3 bases and 4 bases, there was a span of 9 bases. The chain's CDR3 is CSVERSGYGYTF. DNA of the CDR3: TGCAGCGTTGAGAGAAGCGGCTATGGCTACACCTTC.

CDR3 DNA sequence: TGTGCCAGCAGCTTGGGACAGCTGGCGAACACCGGGGAGCTGTTTTTT. Amino acids: CASSLGQLANTGELFF. The chain recombines TRBV5-4 with TRBJ2-2, with a possible D match to TRBD1 (5 bases). This CDR3 has 16 amino acids. Germline-derived CDR1 and CDR2 are SGHNT and YYREEE (reference sequence). The V and J ends lost 0 bases and 0 bases respectively, with 9 bases between them.

This chain connects TRBV5-8 to TRBJ2-3, with TRBD2 matching 7 bases. J was trimmed by 1 base and V by 6 bases; bases with no gene match: 8. The CDR3 loop spans 15 amino acids. Germline V gives CDR1 SGHTS, CDR2 YDEGEE. CDR3 coding DNA: TGTGCCAGCACCCTGCGGGAGTCGGGCACAGATACGCAGTATTTT. Its protein product is CASTLRESGTDTQYF.